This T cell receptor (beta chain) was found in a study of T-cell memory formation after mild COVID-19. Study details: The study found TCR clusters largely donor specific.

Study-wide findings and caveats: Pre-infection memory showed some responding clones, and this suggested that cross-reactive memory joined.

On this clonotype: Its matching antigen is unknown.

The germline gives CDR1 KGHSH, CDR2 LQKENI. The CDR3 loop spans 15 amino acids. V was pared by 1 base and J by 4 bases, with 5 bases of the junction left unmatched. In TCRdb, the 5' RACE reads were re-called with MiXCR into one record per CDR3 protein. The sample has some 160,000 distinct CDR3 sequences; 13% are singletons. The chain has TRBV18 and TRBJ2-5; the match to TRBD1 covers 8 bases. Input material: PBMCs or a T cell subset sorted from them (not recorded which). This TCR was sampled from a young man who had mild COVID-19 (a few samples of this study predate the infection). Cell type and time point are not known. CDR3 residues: CASSPLGQGGETQYF. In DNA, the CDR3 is TGTGCCAGCTCACCACTAGGACAGGGCGGAGAGACCCAGTACTTC.